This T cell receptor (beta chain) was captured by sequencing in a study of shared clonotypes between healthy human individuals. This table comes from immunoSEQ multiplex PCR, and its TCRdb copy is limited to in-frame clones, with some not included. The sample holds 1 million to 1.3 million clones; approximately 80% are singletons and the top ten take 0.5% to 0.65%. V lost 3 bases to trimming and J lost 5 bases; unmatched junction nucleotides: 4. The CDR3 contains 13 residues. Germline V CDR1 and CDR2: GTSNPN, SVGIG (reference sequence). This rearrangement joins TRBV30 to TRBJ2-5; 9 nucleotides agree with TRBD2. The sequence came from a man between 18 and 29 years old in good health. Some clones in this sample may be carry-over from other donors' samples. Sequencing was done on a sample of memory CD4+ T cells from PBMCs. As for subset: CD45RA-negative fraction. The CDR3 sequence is CAWRREGLETQYF. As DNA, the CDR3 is TGTGCCTGGAGGCGGGAGGGCCTCGAGACCCAGTACTTC.